Below, 13 T cell receptor beta chains from the same sample are listed, as sequenced in a study of T cells in Graves' hyperthyroidism and ophthalmopathy. TCR beta CDR3 regions were amplified from RNA transcripts. The TCR CDR3 first-round RT-PCR relied on the HTBI primer set. TCRdb processed the multiplex PCR reads anew with MiXCR; each CDR3 protein has one entry. The sample has 400,000 or so distinct CDR3 sequences, more than 14% seen once. The sequenced sample consisted of blood. These TCRs come from a woman younger than 45 with Graves' ophthalmopathy.

The chain uses TRBV20-1 and TRBJ2-5; 9 bases are shared with TRBD2. CDR3 length: 14 amino acids. V lost 0 bases, J lost 5 bases, and 4 bases stayed unmatched. CDR1 DFQATT and CDR2 SNEGSKA come from the germline V gene (reference sequence). This chain's CDR3 is CSARDGGGAETQYF. In nucleotides, the CDR3 is TGCAGTGCTAGAGATGGCGGGGGGGCCGAGACCCAGTACTTC.

The sample holds many counts of this clonotype. The chain links TRBV11-2 to TRBJ2-3; 7 bases are shared with TRBD2. With 1 base clipped from V and 1 base from J, the junction kept 2 bases outside the gene matches. Germline CDR1 reads SGHAT; CDR2 reads FQNNGV. The CDR3 has 15 amino acids. This chain's CDR3 is CASSLVAGGTDTQYF. The CDR3, as DNA: TGTGCCAGCAGCTTAGTAGCGGGCGGCACAGATACGCAGTATTTT.

This clonotype was detected ten times or more. The chain's CDR3 is CASSQVSGLSNEKLFF. CDR3 nucleotides: TGTGCCAGCAGCCAAGTGTCGGGTCTATCGAATGAAAAACTGTTTTTT. The chain is built from TRBV3-1 and TRBJ1-4; no clear D gene. V lost 1 base, J lost 5 bases, and 14 bases lay in between. Germline loops: CDR1 LGHDT, CDR2 YNNKEL (reference sequence). The CDR3 length is 16 residues.

The genes are TRBV6-2 or TRBV6-3 and TRBJ2-2, with D perhaps given as TRBD1 or TRBD2 (6 bases each). This CDR3 has 14 amino acids. Per germline, CDR1 MNHEY and CDR2 SVGEGT. V was clipped by 5 bases and J by 7 bases, with 14 bases between them. The CDR3 DNA reads as TGTGCCAGCAGTGACGGGGGCAGTAACGGGGAGCTGTTTTTT. Protein product: CASSDGGSNGELFF.

The rearrangement links TRBV19 to TRBJ2-2, with TRBD2 as a possible D gene (5 bases). Germline assignment: CDR1 LNHDA and CDR2 SQIVND (reference sequence). This CDR3 is built from 13 residues. Trimming took off 4 bases at V and 7 bases at J, with 10 bases between the two ends. DNA for the CDR3: TGTGCCAGTAGTACGGACGGGATCGGGGAGCTGTTTTTT. Its translation is CASSTDGIGELFF.

At least ten counts were recorded for this clonotype. The chain recombines TRBV3-1 with TRBJ2-3; no firm D call. There are 11 residues in the CDR3. Germline values: CDR1 LGHDT, CDR2 YNNKEL (reference sequence). V dropped 2 bases and J dropped 6 bases, with 3 bases sitting between them. The CDR3 region is CASSQLDTQYF. The CDR3 coding sequence is TGTGCCAGCAGCCAATTGGATACGCAGTATTTT.

Worth noting for this clonotype: This may stem from a read error, because a much larger clone lies one nucleotide away. The J gene is TRBJ1-5, the V gene TRBV4-1; D is possibly TRBD1 (5 bases). Deletions cut 4 bases from V and 5 bases from J, with 12 bases between. CDR3 length: 14 residues. The V gene's germline CDR1 is MGHRA and CDR2 YSYEKL. The CDR3 DNA reads as TGCGCCAGCAGCCGTTCACAGGACCATCAGCCCCAGCATTTT. Encoded protein: CASSRSQDHQPQHF.

This clonotype was counted ten times or more. This chain connects TRBV7-2 to TRBJ2-3; D not resolved. Germline V gene data show CDR1 as SGHTA and CDR2 as FQGNSA. This CDR3 contains 14 residues. The ends were cut back, 1 base at V and 2 bases at J, with 7 bases in the middle. CDR3 loop: CASSLVILTDTQYF. DNA of the CDR3: TGTGCCAGCAGCTTAGTGATCCTCACAGATACGCAGTATTTT. The complete variable domain, with remaining parts taken from reference TRBV7-2 and TRBJ2-3, reads GAGVSQSPSNKVTEKGKDVELRCDPISGHTALYWYRQSLGQGLEFLIYFQGNSAPDKSGLPSDRFSAERTGGSVSTLTIQRTQQEDSAVYLCASSLVILTDTQYFGPGTRLTVL.

At least ten counts were recorded for this clonotype. The chain links TRBV6-1 to TRBJ2-4; 9 bases are shared with TRBD1. The trim removed 10 bases at V and 7 bases at J, leaving 8 bases unmatched. Germline V gene lookup returns CDR1 MNHNS and CDR2 SASEGT. The CDR3 sequence is 13 residues long. The CDR3 DNA follows: TGTGCCATCCGACAGGGGGAATGGAACATTCAGTACTTC. Translating gives CAIRQGEWNIQYF.

Many counts were recorded for this clonotype. J is TRBJ1-1 and V is TRBV5-1; possibly TRBD1 for D (5 bases). Looked up from germline, CDR1 is SGHRS and CDR2 is YFSETQ. The CDR3 length is 14 residues. With 2 bases removed from V and 2 bases from J, the gap between germline ends came to 10 bases. CDR3 amino acids: CASSLDSYNTEAFF. The CDR3 DNA reads TGCGCCAGCAGCTTAGACAGCTACAACACTGAAGCTTTCTTT.

There are many counts of this clonotype. The J gene is TRBJ1-2, the V gene TRBV28, with D perhaps matching TRBD1 (6 bases). The CDR3 spans 13 residues. Trimming stripped 6 bases from V and 4 bases from J, with 12 bases between. Germline V CDR1 and CDR2: MDHEN, SYDVKM. The DNA of the CDR3 is TGTGCCAGCAGCCCTAGGACAGTCTATGGCTACACCTTC. Its translation is CASSPRTVYGYTF.

The genes are TRBV15 and TRBJ1-2; D unresolved. This CDR3 contains 14 residues. Germline CDR1 is LNHNV and CDR2 is YYDKDF (reference sequence). V was shortened by 0 bases and J by 7 bases, with 12 bases between the two germline ends. The CDR3 is CATSRDIAGRGYTF. The CDR3 nucleotides read TGTGCCACCAGCAGAGATATCGCGGGCCGTGGCTACACCTTC.

This clonotype was counted ten times or more. V usage is TRBV2 and J usage is TRBJ2-1; TRBD2 might be the D (6 bases). Trimming left V 6 bases short and J 8 bases short, with 11 bases between. Germline CDR1 SNHLY, CDR2 FYNNEI. The CDR3 runs to 12 residues. The DNA of the CDR3 is TGTGCCAGCAGCCCCGGGAGTGATGAGCAGTTCTTC. Protein sequence: CASSPGSDEQFF. Based on the CDR3 plus reference TRBV2 and TRBJ2-1, the full variable domain is EPEVTQTPSHQVTQMGQEVILRCVPISNHLYFYWYRQILGQKVEFLVSFYNNEISEKSEIFDDQFSVERPDGSNFTLKIRSTKLEDSAMYFCASSPGSDEQFFGPGTRLTVL.